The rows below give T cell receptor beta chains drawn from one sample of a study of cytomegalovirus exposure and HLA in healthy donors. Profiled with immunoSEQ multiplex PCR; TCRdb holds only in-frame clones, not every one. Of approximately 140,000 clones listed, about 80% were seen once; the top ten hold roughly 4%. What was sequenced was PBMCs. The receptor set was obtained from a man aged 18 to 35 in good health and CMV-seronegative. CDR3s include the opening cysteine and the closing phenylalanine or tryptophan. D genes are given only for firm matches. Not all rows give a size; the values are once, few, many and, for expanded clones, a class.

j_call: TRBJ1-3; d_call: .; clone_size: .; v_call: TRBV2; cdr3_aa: CASSVAARLSGNTIYF; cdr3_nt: TGTGCCAGCAGTGTCGCGGCCCGACTCTCTGGAAACACCATATATTTT
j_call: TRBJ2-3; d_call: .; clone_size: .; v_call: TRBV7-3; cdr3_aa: CASSSTREDTQYF; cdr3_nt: TGTGCCAGCAGCTCGACTAGGGAGGATACGCAGTATTTT
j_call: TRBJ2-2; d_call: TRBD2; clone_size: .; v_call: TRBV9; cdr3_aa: CASSVESGLAGETGELFF; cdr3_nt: TGTGCCAGCAGCGTAGAGTCCGGACTAGCGGGCGAGACCGGGGAGCTGTTTTTT
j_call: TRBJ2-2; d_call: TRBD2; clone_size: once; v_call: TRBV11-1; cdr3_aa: CASVGPLSSGNTGELFF; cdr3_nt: TGTGCCAGCGTGGGGCCGCTGTCTAGCGGGAACACCGGGGAGCTGTTTTTT
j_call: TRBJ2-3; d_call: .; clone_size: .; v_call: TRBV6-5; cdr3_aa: CASSPQARPDTQYF; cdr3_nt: TGTGCCAGCAGCCCCCAAGCGCGACCAGATACGCAGTATTTT
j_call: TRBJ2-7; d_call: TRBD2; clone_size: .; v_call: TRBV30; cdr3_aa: CAWSGKTSGRSSYEQYF; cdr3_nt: TGTGCCTGGAGTGGCAAAACTAGCGGAAGGAGCTCCTACGAGCAGTACTTC
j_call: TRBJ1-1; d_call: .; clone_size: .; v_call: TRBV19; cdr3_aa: CASTPGGSDTEAFF; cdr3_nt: TGTGCCAGTACCCCCGGAGGGTCCGACACTGAAGCTTTCTTT
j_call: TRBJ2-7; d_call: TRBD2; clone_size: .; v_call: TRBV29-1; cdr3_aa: CSVVRPGTSGSGYHEQYF; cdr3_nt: TGCAGCGTTGTAAGACCCGGGACTAGCGGGAGTGGGTATCACGAGCAGTACTTC
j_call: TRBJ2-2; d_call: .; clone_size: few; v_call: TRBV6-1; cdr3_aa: CASSEGLANTGELFF; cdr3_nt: TGTGCCAGCAGTGAAGGGCTAGCGAACACCGGGGAGCTGTTTTTT
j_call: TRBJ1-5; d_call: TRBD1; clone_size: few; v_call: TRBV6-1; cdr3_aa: CASSRDRGSNQPQHF; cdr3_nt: TGTGCCAGCAGCCGGGACAGGGGAAGCAATCAGCCCCAGCATTTT
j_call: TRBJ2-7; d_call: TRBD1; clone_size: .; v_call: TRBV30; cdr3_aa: CAWDTGVYEQYF; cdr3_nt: TGTGCCTGGGATACAGGGGTCTACGAGCAGTACTTC